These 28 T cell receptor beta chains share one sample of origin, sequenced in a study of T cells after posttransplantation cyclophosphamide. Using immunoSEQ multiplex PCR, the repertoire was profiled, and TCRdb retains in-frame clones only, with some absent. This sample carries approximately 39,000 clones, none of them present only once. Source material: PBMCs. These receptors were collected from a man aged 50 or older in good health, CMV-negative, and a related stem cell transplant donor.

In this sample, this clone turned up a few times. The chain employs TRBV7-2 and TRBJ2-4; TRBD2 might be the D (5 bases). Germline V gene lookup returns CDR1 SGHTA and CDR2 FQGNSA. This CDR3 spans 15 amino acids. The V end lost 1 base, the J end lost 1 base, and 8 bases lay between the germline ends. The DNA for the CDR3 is TGTGCCAGCAGCTTAGATAGCGTGGCCAAAAACATTCAGTACTTC. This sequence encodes CASSLDSVAKNIQYF.

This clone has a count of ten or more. CDR3 loop: CATRRQGYEKLFF. CDR3 nucleotide sequence: TGTGCCACCAGACGACAGGGATATGAAAAACTGTTTTTT. V gene TRBV27 combines with J gene TRBJ1-4, with 7 bases identical to TRBD1. Germline V gene lookup returns CDR1 MNHEY and CDR2 SMNVEV (reference sequence). The J segment lost 6 bases and the V segment lost 10 bases, leaving 8 bases of the junction unmatched. There are 13 residues in the CDR3.

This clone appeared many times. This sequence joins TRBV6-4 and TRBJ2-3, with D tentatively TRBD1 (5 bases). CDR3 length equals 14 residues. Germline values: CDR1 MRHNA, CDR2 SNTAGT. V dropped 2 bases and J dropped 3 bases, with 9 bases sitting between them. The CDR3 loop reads CASSDRGLTDTQYF. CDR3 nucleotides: TGTGCCAGCAGTGACAGGGGTTTGACAGATACGCAGTATTTT.

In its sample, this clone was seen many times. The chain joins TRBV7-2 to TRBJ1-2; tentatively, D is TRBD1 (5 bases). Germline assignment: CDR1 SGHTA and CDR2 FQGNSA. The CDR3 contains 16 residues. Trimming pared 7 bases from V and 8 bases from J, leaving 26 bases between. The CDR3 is CASTTYGGDRPGGYTF. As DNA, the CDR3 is TGTGCCAGCACCACATACGGGGGAGACCGCCCGGGAGGCTACACCTTC.

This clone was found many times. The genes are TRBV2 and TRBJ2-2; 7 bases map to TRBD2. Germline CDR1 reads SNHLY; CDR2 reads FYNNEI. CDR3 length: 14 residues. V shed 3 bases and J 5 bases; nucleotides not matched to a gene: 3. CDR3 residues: CASSETSRTGELFF. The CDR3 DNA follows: TGTGCCAGCAGTGAGACTAGCAGAACCGGGGAGCTGTTTTTT.

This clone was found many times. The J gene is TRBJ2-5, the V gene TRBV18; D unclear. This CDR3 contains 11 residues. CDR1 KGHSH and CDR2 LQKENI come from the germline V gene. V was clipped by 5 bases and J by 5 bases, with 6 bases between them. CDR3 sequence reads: CASSYLETQYF. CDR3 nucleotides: TGTGCCAGCTCATATTTGGAGACCCAGTACTTC.

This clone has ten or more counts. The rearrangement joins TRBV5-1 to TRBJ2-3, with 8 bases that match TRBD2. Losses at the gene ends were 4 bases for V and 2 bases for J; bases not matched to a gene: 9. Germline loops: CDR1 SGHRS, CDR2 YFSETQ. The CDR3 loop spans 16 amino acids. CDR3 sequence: CASSLGLVGSTDTQYF. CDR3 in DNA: TGCGCCAGCAGCCTGGGACTAGTTGGTTCCACAGATACGCAGTATTTT.

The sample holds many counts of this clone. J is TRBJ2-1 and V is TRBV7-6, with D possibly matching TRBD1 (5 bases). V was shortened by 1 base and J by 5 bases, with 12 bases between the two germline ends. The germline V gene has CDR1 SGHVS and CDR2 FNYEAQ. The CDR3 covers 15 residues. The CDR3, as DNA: TGTGCCAGCAGCTTAGTGGCAGGGTTAAACAATGAGCAGTTCTTC. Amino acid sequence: CASSLVAGLNNEQFF. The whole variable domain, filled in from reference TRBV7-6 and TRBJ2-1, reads GAGVSQSPRYKVTKRGQDVALRCDPISGHVSLYWYRQALGQGPEFLTYFNYEAQQDKSGLPNDRFSAERPEGSISTLTIQRTEQRDSAMYRCASSLVAGLNNEQFFGPGTRLTVL.

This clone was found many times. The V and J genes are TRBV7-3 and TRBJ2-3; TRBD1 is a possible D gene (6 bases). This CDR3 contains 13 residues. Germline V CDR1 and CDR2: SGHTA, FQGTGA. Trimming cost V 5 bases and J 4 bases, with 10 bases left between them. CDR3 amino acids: CASSLTGPDTQYF. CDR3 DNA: TGTGCCAGCAGCCTCACAGGGCCAGATACGCAGTATTTT.

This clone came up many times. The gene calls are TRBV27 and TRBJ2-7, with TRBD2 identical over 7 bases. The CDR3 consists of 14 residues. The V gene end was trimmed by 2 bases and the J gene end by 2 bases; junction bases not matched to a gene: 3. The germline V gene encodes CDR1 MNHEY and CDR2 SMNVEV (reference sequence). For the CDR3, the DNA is TGTGCCAGCAGTTTAGGGGCGGGAGCCTACGAGCAGTACTTC. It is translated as CASSLGAGAYEQYF.

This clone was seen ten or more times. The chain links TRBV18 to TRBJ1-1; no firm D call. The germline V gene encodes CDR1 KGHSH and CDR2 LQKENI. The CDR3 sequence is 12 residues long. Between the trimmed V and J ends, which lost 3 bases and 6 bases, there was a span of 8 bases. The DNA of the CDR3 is TGTGCCAGCTCACCGCGACAATCTGAAGCTTTCTTT. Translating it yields CASSPRQSEAFF. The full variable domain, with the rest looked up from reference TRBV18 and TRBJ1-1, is NAGVMQNPRHLVRRRGQEARLRCSPMKGHSHVYWYRQLPEEGLKFMVYLQKENIIDESGMPKERFSAEFPKEGPSILRIQQVVRGDSAAYFCASSPRQSEAFFGQGTRLTVV.

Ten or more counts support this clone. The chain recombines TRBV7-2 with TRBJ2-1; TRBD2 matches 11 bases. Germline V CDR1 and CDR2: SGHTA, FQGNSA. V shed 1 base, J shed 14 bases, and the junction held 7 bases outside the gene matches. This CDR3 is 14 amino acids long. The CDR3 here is CASSLDASGRREFF. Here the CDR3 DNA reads TGTGCCAGCAGCTTAGATGCTAGCGGGAGGAGGGAGTTCTTC.

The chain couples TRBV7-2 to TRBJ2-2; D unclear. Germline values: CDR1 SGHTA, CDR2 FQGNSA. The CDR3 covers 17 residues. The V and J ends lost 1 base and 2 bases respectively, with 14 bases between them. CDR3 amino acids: CASSLVPNKVNTGELFF. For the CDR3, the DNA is TGTGCCAGCAGCTTAGTTCCCAACAAAGTCAACACCGGGGAGCTGTTTTTT.

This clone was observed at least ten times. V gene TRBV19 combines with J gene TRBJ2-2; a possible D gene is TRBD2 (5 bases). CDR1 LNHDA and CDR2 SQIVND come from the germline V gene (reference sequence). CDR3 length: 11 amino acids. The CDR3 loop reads CATRSTGELFF. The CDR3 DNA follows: TGTGCAACTAGATCAACCGGGGAGCTGTTTTTT.

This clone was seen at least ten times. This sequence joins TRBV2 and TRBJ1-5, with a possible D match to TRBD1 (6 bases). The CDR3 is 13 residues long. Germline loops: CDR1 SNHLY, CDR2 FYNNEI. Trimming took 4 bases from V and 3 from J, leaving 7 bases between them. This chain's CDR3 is CASSAGDNQPQHF. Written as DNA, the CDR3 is TGTGCCAGCAGTGCAGGGGACAATCAGCCCCAGCATTTT. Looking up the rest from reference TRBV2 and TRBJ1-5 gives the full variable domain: EPEVTQTPSHQVTQMGQEVILRCVPISNHLYFYWYRQILGQKVEFLVSFYNNEISEKSEIFDDQFSVERPDGSNFTLKIRSTKLEDSAMYFCASSAGDNQPQHFGDGTRLSIL.

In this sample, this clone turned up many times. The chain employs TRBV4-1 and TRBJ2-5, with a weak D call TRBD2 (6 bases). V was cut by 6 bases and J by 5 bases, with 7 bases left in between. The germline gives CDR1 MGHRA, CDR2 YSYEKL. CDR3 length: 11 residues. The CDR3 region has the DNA TGCGCCAGCAGGGGGAGGGAGACCCAGTACTTC. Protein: CASRGRETQYF.

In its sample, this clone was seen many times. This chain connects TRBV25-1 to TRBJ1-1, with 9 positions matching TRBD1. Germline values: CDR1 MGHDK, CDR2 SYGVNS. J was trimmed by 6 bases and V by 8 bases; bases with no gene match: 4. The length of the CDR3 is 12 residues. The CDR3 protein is CASRQGGAEAFF. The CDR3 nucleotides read TGTGCCAGCCGACAGGGGGGCGCTGAAGCTTTCTTT.

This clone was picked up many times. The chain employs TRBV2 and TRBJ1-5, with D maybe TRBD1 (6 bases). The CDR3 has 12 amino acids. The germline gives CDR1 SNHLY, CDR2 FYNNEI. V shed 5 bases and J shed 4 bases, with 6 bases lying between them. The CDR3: CASSTGNQPQHF. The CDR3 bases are TGTGCCAGCAGTACAGGGAATCAGCCCCAGCATTTT.

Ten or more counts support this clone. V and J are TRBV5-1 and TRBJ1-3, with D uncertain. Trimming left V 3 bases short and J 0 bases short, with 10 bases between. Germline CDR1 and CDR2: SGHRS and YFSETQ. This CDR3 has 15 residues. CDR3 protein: CASSSPGPSGNTIYF. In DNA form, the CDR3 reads TGCGCCAGCAGCTCACCAGGTCCCTCTGGAAACACCATATATTTT.

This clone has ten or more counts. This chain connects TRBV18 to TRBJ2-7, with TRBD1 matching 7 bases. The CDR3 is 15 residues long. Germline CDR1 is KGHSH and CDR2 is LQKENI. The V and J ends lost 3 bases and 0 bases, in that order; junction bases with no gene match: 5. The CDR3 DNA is TGTGCCAGCTCACCTAGACAGGGAAGCTCCTACGAGCAGTACTTC. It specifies CASSPRQGSSYEQYF. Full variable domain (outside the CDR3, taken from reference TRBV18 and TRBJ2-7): NAGVMQNPRHLVRRRGQEARLRCSPMKGHSHVYWYRQLPEEGLKFMVYLQKENIIDESGMPKERFSAEFPKEGPSILRIQQVVRGDSAAYFCASSPRQGSSYEQYFGPGTRLTVT.

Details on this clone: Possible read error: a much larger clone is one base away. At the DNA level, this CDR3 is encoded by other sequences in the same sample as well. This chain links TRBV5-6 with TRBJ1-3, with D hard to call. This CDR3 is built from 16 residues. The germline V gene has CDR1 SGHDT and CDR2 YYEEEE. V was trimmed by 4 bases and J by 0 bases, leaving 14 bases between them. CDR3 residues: CASSLYFLTSGNTIYF. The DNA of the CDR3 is TGTGCCAGCAGCCTGTACTTCCTTACCTCTGGAAACACCATATATTTT.

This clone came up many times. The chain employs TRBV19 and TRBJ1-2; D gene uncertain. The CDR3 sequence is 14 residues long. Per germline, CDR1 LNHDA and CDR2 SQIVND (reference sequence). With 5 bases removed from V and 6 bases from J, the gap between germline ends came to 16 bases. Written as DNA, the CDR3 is TGTGCCAGTAGTCCCGGGTTAGTGGCCCATGGCTACACCTTC. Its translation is CASSPGLVAHGYTF.

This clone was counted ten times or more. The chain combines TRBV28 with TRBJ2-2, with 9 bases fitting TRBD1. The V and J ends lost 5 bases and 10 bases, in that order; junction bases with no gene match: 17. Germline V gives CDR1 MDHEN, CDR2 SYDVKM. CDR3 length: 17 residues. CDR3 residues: CASSRIKIVTGGAELFF. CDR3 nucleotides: TGTGCCAGCAGTCGAATAAAGATCGTTACAGGGGGCGCGGAGCTGTTTTTT. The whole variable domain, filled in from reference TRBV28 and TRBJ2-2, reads DVKVTQSSRYLVKRTGEKVFLECVQDMDHENMFWYRQDPGLGLRLIYFSYDVKMKEKGDIPEGYSVSREKKERFSLILESASTNQTSMYLCASSRIKIVTGGAELFFGEGSRLTVL.

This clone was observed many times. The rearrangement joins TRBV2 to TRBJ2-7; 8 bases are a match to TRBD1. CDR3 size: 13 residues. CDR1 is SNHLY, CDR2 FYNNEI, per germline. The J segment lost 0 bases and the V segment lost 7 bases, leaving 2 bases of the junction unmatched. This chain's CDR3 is CASKTGVSYEQYF. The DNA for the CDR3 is TGTGCCAGCAAGACAGGGGTCTCCTACGAGCAGTACTTC.

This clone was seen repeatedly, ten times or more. The DNA for the CDR3 is TGTGCCAGTAACCTACAGGGGAGAAACACTGAAGCTTTCTTT. This codes for CASNLQGRNTEAFF. The gene calls are TRBV19 and TRBJ1-1; 7 nucleotides line up with TRBD1. The CDR3 spans 14 residues. Germline assignment: CDR1 LNHDA and CDR2 SQIVND (reference sequence). The V gene end was trimmed by 7 bases and the J gene end by 2 bases; junction bases not matched to a gene: 7.

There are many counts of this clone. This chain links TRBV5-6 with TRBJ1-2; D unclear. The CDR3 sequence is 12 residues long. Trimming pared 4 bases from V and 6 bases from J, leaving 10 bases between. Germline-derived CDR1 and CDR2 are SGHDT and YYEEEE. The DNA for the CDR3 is TGTGCCAGCAGCCTAAGACTCCATGGCTACACCTTC. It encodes CASSLRLHGYTF. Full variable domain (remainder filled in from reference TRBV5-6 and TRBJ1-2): DAGVTQSPTHLIKTRGQQVTLRCSPKSGHDTVSWYQQALGQGPQFIFQYYEEEERQRGNFPDRFSGHQFPNYSSELNVNALLLGDSALYLCASSLRLHGYTFGSGTRLTVV.

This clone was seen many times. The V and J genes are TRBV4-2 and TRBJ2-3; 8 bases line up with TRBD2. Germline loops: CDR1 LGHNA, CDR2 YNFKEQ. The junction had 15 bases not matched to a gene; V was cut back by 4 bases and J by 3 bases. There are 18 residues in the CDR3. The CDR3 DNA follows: TGTGCCAGCAGCCGAGGGGCTACGGGGGGGAGGCCTACAGATACGCAGTATTTT. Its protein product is CASSRGATGGRPTDTQYF.

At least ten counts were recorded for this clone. Here the CDR3 reads CASGTSGSQPQHF. The DNA of the CDR3 is TGTGCCAGCGGGACTTCAGGGAGTCAGCCCCAGCATTTT. The chain carries TRBV19 and TRBJ1-5, with D maybe TRBD1 (5 bases). CDR1 is LNHDA and CDR2 is SQIVND in the germline V gene (reference sequence). Trimming stripped 9 bases from V and 6 bases from J, with 15 bases between. CDR3 length: 13 amino acids.